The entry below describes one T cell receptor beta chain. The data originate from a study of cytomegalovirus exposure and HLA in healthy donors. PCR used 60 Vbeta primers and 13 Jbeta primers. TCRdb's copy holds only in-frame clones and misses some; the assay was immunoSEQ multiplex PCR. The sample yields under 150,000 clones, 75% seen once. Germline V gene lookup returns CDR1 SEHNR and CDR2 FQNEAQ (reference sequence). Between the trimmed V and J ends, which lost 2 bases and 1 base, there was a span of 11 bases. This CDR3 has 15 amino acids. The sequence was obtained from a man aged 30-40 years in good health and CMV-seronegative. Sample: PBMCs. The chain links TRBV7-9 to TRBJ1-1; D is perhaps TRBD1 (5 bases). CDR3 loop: CASSLHGGGNTEAFF. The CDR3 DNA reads TGTGCCAGCAGCTTACACGGCGGGGGGAACACTGAAGCTTTCTTT.